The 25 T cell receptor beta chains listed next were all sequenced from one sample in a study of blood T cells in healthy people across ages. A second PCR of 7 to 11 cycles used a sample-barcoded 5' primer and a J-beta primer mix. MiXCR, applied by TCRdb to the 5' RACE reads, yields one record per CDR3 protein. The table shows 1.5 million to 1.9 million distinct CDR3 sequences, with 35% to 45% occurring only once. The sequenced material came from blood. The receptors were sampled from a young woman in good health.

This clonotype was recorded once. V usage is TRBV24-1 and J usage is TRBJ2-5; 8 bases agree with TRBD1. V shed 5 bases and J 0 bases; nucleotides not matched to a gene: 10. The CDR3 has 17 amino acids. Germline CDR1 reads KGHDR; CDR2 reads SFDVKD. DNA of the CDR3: TGTGCCACCAGTGCAGGAGGGACAGGCGTGTACCAAGAGACCCAGTACTTC. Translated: CATSAGGTGVYQETQYF.

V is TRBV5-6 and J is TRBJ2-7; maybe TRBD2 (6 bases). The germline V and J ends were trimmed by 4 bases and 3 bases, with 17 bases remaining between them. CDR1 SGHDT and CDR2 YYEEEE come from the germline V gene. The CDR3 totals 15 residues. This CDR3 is CASSVGSSDYYEQYF. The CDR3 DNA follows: TGTGCCAGCAGCGTGGGCTCTAGCGATTACTACGAGCAGTACTTC.

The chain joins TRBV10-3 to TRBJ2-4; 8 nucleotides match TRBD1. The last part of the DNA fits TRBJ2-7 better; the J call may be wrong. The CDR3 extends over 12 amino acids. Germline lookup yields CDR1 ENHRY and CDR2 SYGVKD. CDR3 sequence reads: CAISGQGYEQYF. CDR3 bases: TGTGCCATCAGCGGACAGGGCTACGAGCAGTACTTC.

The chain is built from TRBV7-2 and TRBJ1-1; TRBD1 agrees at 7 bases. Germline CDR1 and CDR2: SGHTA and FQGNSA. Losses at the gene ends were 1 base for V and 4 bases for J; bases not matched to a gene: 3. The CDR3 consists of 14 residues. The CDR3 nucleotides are TGTGCCAGCAGCTTAGTGGGGACAGCCACTGAAGCTTTCTTT. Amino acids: CASSLVGTATEAFF.

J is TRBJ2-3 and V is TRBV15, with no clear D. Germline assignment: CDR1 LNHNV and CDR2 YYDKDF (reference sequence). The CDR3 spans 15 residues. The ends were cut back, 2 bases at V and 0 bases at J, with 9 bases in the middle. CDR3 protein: CATSRSRLSTDTQYF. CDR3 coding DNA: TGTGCCACCAGCAGATCCCGACTGAGCACAGATACGCAGTATTTT. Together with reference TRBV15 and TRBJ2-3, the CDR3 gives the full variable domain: DAMVIQNPRYQVTQFGKPVTLSCSQTLNHNVMYWYQQKSSQAPKLLFHYYDKDFNNEADTPDNFQSRRPNTSFCFLDIRSPGLGDTAMYLCATSRSRLSTDTQYFGPGTRLTVL.

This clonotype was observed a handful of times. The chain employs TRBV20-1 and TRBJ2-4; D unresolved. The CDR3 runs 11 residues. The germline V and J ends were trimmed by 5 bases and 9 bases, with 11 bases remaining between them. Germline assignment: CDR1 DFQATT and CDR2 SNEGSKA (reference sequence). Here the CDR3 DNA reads TGCAGTGCTCCAATCTTTGCCATTCAGTACTTC. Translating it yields CSAPIFAIQYF.

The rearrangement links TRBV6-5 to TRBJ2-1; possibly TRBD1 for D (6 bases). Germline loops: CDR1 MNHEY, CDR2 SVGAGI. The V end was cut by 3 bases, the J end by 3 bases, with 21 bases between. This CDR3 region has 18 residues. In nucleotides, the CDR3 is TGTGCCAGCAGTTATTCCCGACGAACGGGACAAAACTACAATGAGCAGTTCTTC. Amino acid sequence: CASSYSRRTGQNYNEQFF.

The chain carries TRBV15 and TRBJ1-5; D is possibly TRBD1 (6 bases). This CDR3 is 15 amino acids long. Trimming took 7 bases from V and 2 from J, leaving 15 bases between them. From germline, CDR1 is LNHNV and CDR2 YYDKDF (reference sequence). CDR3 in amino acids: CATNRAGAGNQPQHF. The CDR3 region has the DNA TGTGCCACCAATCGGGCAGGGGCGGGCAATCAGCCCCAGCATTTT. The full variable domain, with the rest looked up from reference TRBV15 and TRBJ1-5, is DAMVIQNPRYQVTQFGKPVTLSCSQTLNHNVMYWYQQKSSQAPKLLFHYYDKDFNNEADTPDNFQSRRPNTSFCFLDIRSPGLGDTAMYLCATNRAGAGNQPQHFGDGTRLSIL.

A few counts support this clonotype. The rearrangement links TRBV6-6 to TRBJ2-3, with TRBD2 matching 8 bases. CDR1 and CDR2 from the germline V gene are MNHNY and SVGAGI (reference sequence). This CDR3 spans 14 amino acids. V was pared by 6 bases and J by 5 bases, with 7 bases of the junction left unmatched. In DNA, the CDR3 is TGTGCCAGCAGGCGGTCGCGGGGGGTAGATACGCAGTATTTT. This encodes CASRRSRGVDTQYF.

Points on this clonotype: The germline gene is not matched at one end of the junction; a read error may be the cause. The CDR3 region is CAGSEGTARTQYF. Written as DNA, the CDR3 is TGTGCCGGCAGTGAAGGAACAGCAAGGACCCAGTACTTC. This rearrangement joins TRBV2 to TRBJ2-7; no reliable D call. With the DNA end fitting TRBJ2-5 better, the J assignment may be wrong. The CDR3 loop spans 13 amino acids. CDR1 and CDR2 (germline): SNHLY, FYNNEI.

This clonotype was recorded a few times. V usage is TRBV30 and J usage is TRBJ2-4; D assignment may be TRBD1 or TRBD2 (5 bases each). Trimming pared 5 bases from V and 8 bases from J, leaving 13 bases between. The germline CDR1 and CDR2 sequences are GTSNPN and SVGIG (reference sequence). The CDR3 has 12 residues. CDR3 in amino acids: CAWGTGIHIQYF. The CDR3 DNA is TGTGCCTGGGGGACGGGGATCCACATTCAGTACTTC.

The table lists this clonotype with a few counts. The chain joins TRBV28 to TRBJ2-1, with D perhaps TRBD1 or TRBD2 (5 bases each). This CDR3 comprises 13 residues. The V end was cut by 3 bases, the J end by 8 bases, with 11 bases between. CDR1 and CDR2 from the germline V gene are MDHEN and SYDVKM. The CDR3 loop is CASSLWGKHEQFF. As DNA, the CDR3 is TGTGCCAGCAGTTTGTGGGGGAAGCATGAGCAGTTCTTC. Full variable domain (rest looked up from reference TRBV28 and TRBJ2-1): DVKVTQSSRYLVKRTGEKVFLECVQDMDHENMFWYRQDPGLGLRLIYFSYDVKMKEKGDIPEGYSVSREKKERFSLILESASTNQTSMYLCASSLWGKHEQFFGPGTRLTVL.

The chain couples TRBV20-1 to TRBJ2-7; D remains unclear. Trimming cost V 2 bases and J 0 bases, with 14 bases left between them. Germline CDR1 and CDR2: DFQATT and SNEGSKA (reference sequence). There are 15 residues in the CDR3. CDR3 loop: CSARFLGSSSYEQYF. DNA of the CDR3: TGCAGTGCTAGATTTCTCGGGTCGAGCTCCTACGAGCAGTACTTC.

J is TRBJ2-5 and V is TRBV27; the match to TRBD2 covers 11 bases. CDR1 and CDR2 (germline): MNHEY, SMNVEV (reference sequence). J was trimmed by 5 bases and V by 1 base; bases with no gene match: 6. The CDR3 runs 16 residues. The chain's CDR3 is CASSLWPSGGHETQYF. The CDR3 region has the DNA TGTGCCAGCAGTTTATGGCCTAGCGGGGGGCATGAGACCCAGTACTTC.

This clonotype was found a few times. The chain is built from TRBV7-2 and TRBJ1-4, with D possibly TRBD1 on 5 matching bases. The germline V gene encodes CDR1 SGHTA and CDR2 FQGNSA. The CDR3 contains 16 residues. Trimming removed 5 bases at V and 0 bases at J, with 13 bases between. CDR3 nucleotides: TGTGCCAGCAGCCCTGGGACCGGGGCAACTAATGAAAAACTGTTTTTT. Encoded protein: CASSPGTGATNEKLFF.

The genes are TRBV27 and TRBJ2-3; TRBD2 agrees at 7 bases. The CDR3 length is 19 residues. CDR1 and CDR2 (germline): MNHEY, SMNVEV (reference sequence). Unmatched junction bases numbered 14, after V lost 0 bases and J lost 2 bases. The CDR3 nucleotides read TGTGCCAGCAGTTTATCGGGACCTTATAATCGGGGGGACACAGATACGCAGTATTTT. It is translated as CASSLSGPYNRGDTDTQYF.

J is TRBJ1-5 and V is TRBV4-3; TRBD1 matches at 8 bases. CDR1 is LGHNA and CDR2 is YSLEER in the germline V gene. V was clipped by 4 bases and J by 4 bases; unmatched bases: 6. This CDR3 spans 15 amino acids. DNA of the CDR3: TGCGCCAGCAGCCGGTGGACAGGGCAAAATCAGCCCCAGCATTTT. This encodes CASSRWTGQNQPQHF.

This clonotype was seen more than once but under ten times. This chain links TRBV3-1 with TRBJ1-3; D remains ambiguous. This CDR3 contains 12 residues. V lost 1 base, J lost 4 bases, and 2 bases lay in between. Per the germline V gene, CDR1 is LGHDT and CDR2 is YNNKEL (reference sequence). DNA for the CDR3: TGTGCCAGCAGCCAAGTAGGAAACACCATATATTTT. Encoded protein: CASSQVGNTIYF.

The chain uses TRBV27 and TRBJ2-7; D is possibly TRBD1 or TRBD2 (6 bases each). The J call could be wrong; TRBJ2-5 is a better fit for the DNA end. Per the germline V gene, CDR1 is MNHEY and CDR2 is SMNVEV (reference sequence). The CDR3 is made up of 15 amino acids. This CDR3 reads CASSSPGAGEETQYF. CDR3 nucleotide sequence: TGTGCCAGCAGTTCTCCGGGAGCAGGGGAAGAGACCCAGTACTTC.

The CDR3 loop reads CASSPPGLAGVQETQYF. CDR3 DNA sequence: TGTGCCAGCAGCCCACCGGGACTAGCGGGTGTCCAAGAGACCCAGTACTTC. The chain carries TRBV7-2 and TRBJ2-5, with 12 nucleotides matching TRBD2. This CDR3 region has 17 residues. Germline V gene lookup returns CDR1 SGHTA and CDR2 FQGNSA. J gave up 1 base and V 5 bases, and 8 bases lay outside the gene matches.

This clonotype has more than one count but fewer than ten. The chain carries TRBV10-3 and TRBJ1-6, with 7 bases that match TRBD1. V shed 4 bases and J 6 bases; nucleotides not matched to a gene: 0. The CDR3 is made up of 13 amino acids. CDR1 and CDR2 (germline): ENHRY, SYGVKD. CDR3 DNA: TGTGCCATCAGTGGACAGGGTAATTCACCCCTCCACTTT. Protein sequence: CAISGQGNSPLHF.

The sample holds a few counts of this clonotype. In DNA, the CDR3 is TGTGCCAGCAGCTTATGGGACAACCGCTACAATGAGCAGTTCTTC. Protein sequence: CASSLWDNRYNEQFF. This sequence joins TRBV7-3 and TRBJ2-1, with TRBD1 as a possible D gene (6 bases). The CDR3 consists of 15 residues. Germline CDR1 SGHTA, CDR2 FQGTGA. Trimming cost V 2 bases and J 3 bases, with 11 bases left between them.

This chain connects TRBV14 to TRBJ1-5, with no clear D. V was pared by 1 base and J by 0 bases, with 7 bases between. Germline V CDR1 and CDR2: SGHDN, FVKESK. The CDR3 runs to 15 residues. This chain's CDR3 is CASSQGVYSNQPQHF. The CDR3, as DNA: TGTGCCAGCAGCCAAGGGGTTTATAGCAATCAGCCCCAGCATTTT.

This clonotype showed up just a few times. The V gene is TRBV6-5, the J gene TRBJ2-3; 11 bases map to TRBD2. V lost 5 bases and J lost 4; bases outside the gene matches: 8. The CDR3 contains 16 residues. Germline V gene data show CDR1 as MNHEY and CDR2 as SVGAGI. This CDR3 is CASSPAMGLAADTQYF. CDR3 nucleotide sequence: TGTGCCAGCAGTCCCGCCATGGGACTAGCGGCAGATACGCAGTATTTT.

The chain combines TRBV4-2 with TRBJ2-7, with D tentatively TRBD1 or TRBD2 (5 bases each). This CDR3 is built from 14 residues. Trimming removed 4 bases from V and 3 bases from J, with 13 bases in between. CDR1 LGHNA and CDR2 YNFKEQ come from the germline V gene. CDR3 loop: CASSRPGRVYEQYF. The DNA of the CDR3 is TGTGCCAGCAGCCGACCGGGGCGGGTCTACGAGCAGTACTTC.